This TCR beta chain is from a study of early T cells in non-severe SARS-CoV-2 infection. TCRdb re-analysed the 5' RACE reads in MiXCR, keeping a single row per CDR3 protein. The sample contains about 76,000 distinct CDR3 sequences, around 11% of which appear only once. The CDR3 sequence is 14 residues long. Germline V gene data show CDR1 as DFQATT and CDR2 as SNEGSKA (reference sequence). V trimming: 6 bases; J trimming: 8 bases; junction bases outside the gene matches: 12. This TCR derives from an adult who was a healthcare worker with PCR-confirmed SARS-CoV-2 infection or an uninfected control (not recorded which). Sequencing input: whole blood. The chain employs TRBV20-1 and TRBJ1-4, with 7 bases lining up with TRBD1. Here the CDR3 DNA reads TGCAGTGCCATGTTACAGGGGCGCTGGGAAAAACTGTTTTTT. This encodes CSAMLQGRWEKLFF.